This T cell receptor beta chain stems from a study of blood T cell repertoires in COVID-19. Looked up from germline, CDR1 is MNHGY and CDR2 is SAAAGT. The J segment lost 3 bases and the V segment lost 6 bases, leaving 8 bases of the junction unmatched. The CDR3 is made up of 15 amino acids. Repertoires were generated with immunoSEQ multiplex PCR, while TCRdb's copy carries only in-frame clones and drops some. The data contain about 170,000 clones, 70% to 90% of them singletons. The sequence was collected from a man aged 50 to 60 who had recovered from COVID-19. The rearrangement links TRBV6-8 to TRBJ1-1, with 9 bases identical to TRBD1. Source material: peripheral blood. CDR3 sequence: CASSPGQGRDTEAFF. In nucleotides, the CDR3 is TGTGCCAGCAGCCCCGGACAGGGGAGGGACACTGAAGCTTTCTTT.